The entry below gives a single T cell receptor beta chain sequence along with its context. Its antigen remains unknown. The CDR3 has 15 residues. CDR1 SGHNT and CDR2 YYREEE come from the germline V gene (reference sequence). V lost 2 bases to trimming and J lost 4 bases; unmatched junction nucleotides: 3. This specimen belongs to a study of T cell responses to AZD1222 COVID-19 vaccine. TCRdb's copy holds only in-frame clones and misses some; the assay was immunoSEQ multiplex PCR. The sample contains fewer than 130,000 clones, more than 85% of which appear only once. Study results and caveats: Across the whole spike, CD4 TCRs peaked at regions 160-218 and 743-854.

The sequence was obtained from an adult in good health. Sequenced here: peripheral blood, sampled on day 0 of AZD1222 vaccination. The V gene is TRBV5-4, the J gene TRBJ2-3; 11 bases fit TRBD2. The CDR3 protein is CASSFPGLAADTQYF. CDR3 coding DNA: TGTGCCAGCAGCTTTCCGGGACTAGCGGCAGATACGCAGTATTTT. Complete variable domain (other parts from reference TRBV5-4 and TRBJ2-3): ETGVTQSPTHLIKTRGQQVTLRCSSQSGHNTVSWYQQALGQGPQFIFQYYREEENGRGNFPPRFSGLQFPNYSSELNVNALELDDSALYLCASSFPGLAADTQYFGPGTRLTVL.